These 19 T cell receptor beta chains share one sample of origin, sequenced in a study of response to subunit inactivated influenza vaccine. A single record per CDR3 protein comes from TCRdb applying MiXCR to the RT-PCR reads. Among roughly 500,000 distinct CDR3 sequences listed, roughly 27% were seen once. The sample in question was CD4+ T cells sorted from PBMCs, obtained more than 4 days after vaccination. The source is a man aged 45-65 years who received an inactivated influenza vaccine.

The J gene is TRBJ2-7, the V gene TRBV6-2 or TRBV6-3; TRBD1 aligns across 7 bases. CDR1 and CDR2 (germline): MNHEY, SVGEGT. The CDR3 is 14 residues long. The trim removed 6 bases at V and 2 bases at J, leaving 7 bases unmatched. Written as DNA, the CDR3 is TGTGCCAGCAGACGGACAGGAGGAACCTACGAGCAGTACTTC. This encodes CASRRTGGTYEQYF.

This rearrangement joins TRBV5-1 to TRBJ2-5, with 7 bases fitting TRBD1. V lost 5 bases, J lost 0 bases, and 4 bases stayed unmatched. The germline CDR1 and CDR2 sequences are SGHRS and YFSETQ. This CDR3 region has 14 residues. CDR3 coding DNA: TGCGCCAGCAGTTACGGGACAGACCAAGAGACCCAGTACTTC. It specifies CASSYGTDQETQYF.

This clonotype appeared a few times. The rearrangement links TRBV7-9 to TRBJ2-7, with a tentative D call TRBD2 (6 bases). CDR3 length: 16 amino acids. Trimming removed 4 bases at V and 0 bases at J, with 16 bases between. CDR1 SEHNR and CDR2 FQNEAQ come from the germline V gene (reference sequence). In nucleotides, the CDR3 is TGTGCCAGCAGCTCTCTGGGACGGGGGACCTCCTACGAGCAGTACTTC. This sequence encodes CASSSLGRGTSYEQYF.

This CDR3 reads CASSPIGGGWNEQFF. As DNA, the CDR3 is TGTGCCAGCAGCCCCATAGGGGGAGGGTGGAATGAGCAGTTCTTC. V is TRBV7-8 and J is TRBJ2-1, with a weak D call TRBD2 (7 bases). The CDR3 is made up of 15 amino acids. Deletions cut 5 bases from V and 7 bases from J, with 18 bases between. Germline CDR1 is SGHVS and CDR2 is FQNEAQ.

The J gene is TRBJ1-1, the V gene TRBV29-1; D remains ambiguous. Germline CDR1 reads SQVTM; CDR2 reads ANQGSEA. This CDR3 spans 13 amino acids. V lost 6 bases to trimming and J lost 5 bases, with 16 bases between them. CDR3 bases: TGCAGCGTCCTGGGAGGCGGAGGTACTGAAGCTTTCTTT. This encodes CSVLGGGGTEAFF.

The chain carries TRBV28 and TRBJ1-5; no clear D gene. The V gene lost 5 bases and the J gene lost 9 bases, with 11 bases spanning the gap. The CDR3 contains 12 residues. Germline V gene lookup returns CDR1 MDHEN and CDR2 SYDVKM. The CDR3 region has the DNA TGTGCCAGCAGTCTGGTATCACCGCCCCAGCATTTT. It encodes CASSLVSPPQHF. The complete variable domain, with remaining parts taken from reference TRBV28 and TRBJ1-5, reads DVKVTQSSRYLVKRTGEKVFLECVQDMDHENMFWYRQDPGLGLRLIYFSYDVKMKEKGDIPEGYSVSREKKERFSLILESASTNQTSMYLCASSLVSPPQHFGDGTRLSIL.

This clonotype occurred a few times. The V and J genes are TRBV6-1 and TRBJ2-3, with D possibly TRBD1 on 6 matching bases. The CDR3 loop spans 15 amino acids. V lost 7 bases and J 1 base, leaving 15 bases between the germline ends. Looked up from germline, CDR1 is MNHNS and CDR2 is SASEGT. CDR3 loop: CASKTGYWGTDTQYF. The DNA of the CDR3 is TGTGCCAGCAAAACAGGGTATTGGGGCACAGATACGCAGTATTTT.

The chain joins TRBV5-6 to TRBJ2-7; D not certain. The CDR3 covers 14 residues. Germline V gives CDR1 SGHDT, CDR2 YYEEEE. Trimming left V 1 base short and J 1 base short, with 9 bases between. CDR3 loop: CASSLHGQSYEQYF. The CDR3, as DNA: TGTGCCAGCAGCTTGCATGGCCAGTCCTACGAGCAGTACTTC.

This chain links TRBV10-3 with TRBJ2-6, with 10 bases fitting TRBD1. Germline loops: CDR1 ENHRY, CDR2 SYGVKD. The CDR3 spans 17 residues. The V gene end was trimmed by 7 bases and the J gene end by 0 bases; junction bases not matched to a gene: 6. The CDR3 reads CAITRDRGTSGANVLTF. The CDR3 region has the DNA TGTGCCATCACCCGGGACAGGGGAACCTCTGGGGCCAACGTCCTGACTTTC.

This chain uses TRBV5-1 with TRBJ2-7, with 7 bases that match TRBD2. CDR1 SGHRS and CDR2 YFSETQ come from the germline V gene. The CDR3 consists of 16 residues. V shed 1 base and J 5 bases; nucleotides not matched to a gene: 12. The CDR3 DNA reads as TGCGCCAGCAGCTTGCAGACCGGGACTACTCCCCACGAGCAGTACTTC. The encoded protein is CASSLQTGTTPHEQYF.

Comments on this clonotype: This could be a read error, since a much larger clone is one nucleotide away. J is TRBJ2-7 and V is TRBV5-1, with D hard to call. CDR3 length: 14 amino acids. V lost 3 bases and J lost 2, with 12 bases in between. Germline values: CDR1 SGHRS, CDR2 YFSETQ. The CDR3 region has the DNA TGCGCCAGCAGCTCAGAACAGAGAACCTACGAGCAGTACTTC. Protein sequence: CASSSEQRTYEQYF.

CDR3: CASSRHEQETQYF. DNA of the CDR3: TGTGCCAGCAGCAGACACGAACAAGAGACCCAGTACTTC. The gene calls are TRBV6-6 and TRBJ2-5; D is unresolved. Germline CDR1 MNHNY, CDR2 SVGAGI (reference sequence). This CDR3 spans 13 amino acids. Deletions cut 6 bases from V and 2 bases from J, with 10 bases between.

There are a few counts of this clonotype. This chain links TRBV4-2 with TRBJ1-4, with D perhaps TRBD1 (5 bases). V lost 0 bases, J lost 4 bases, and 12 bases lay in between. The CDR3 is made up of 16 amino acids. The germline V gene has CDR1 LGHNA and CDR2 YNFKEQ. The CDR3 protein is CASSQDPHGGNEKLFF. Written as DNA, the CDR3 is TGTGCCAGCAGCCAAGATCCACACGGGGGTAATGAAAAACTGTTTTTT.

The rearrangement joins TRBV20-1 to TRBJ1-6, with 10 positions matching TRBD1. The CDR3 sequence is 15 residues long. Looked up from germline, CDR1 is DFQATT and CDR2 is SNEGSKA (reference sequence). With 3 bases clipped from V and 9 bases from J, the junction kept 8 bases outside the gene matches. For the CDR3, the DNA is TGCAGTGCTAGCCCCGCGACAGGGGGCTTTTCACCCCTCCACTTT. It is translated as CSASPATGGFSPLHF.

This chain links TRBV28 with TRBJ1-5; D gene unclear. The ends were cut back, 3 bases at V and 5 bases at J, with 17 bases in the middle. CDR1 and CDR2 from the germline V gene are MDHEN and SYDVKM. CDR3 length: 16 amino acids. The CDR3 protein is CASSLVQGRHDQPQHF. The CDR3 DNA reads TGTGCCAGCAGTTTGGTTCAAGGTAGGCACGATCAGCCCCAGCATTTT.

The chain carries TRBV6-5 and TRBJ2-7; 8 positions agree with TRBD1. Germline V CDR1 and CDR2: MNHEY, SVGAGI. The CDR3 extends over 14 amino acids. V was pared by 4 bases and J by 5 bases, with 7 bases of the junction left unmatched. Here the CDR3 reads CASSSEDRDHEQYF. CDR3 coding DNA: TGTGCCAGCAGTTCCGAGGACAGGGACCACGAGCAGTACTTC.

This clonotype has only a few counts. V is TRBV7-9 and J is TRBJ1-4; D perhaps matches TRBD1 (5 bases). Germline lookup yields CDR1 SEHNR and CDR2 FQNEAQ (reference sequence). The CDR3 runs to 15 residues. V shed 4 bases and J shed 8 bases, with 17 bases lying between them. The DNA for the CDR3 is TGTGCCAGCAGCTATGGGACGCTTAAAGTGGAAAAACTGTTTTTT. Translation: CASSYGTLKVEKLFF.

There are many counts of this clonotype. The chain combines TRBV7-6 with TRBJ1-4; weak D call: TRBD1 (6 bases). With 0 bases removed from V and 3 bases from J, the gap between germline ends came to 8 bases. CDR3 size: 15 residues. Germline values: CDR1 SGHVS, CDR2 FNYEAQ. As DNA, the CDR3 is TGTGCCAGCAGCTTAGCAACAGGGCCTAATGAAAAACTGTTTTTT. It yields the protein CASSLATGPNEKLFF.

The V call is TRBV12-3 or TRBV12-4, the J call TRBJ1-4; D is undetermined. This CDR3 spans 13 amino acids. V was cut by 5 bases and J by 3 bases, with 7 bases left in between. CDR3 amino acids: CASSARANEKLFF. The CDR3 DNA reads TGTGCCAGCAGTGCTCGGGCTAATGAAAAACTGTTTTTT.